These 17 T cell receptor beta chains were all obtained from the same sample, sequenced in a study of beta chain features in type 1 diabetes. Since all of the isolated RNA was reverse transcribed, expressed TCRB transcripts were what got sequenced. Sequencing used immunoSEQ multiplex PCR; TCRdb keeps in-frame clones, though not all of them. Altogether hundreds of thousands of clones are present, about 10% being singletons, with the ten largest covering 0.015% to 0.02%. Input material: naive CD4+ T cells from blood. Receptor source: a woman in her 30s in good health.

This clone was seen only a few times. This rearrangement joins TRBV5-4 to TRBJ2-1; possibly TRBD2 for D (6 bases). Germline CDR1 SGHNT, CDR2 YYREEE (reference sequence). This CDR3 contains 14 residues. V was pared by 5 bases and J by 5 bases, with 14 bases between. The CDR3 nucleotides are TGTGCCAGCAGAGGACCGGGAGAAGACAATGAGCAGTTCTTC. Encoded protein: CASRGPGEDNEQFF. The whole variable domain, filled in from reference TRBV5-4 and TRBJ2-1, reads ETGVTQSPTHLIKTRGQQVTLRCSSQSGHNTVSWYQQALGQGPQFIFQYYREEENGRGNFPPRFSGLQFPNYSSELNVNALELDDSALYLCASRGPGEDNEQFFGPGTRLTVL.

This clone was picked up a small number of times. The chain carries TRBV7-2 and TRBJ2-1; 7 bases map to TRBD1. The CDR3 runs 15 residues. V lost 3 bases and J lost 0; bases outside the gene matches: 2. Germline CDR1 reads SGHTA; CDR2 reads FQGNSA. In DNA form, the CDR3 reads TGTGCCAGCAGCTTCCGGGACAGCTCCTACAATGAGCAGTTCTTC. Its translation: CASSFRDSSYNEQFF. The variable domain in full, completed from reference TRBV7-2 and TRBJ2-1, reads GAGVSQSPSNKVTEKGKDVELRCDPISGHTALYWYRQSLGQGLEFLIYFQGNSAPDKSGLPSDRFSAERTGGSVSTLTIQRTQQEDSAVYLCASSFRDSSYNEQFFGPGTRLTVL.

The rearrangement links TRBV4-3 to TRBJ1-1; TRBD1 agrees at 8 bases. The trim removed 2 bases at V and 4 bases at J, leaving 3 bases unmatched. The CDR3 runs 14 residues. Germline values: CDR1 LGHNA, CDR2 YSLEER. The CDR3 here is CASSQPGQGTEAFF. CDR3 sequence (DNA): TGCGCCAGCAGCCAACCTGGACAGGGCACTGAAGCTTTCTTT.

As regards this clone: This CDR3 is also generated by other DNA sequences in the sample. The chain links TRBV7-2 to TRBJ2-2; D is undetermined. CDR3 size: 13 residues. Trimming pared 5 bases from V and 2 bases from J, leaving 6 bases between. The germline gives CDR1 SGHTA, CDR2 FQGNSA. This CDR3 is CASSPLNTGELFF. CDR3 DNA: TGTGCCAGCAGCCCCCTAAACACCGGGGAGCTGTTTTTT.

This clone was detected a few times. The J gene is TRBJ2-1, the V gene TRBV30, with D possibly being TRBD2 (5 bases). The length of the CDR3 is 11 residues. Germline V gives CDR1 GTSNPN, CDR2 SVGIG (reference sequence). V dropped 4 bases and J dropped 12 bases, with 13 bases sitting between them. CDR3 sequence: CAWKRDIGQFF. Here the CDR3 DNA reads TGTGCCTGGAAGAGGGATATCGGGCAGTTCTTC.

This clone was detected only once. CDR3 sequence (DNA): TGTGCCAGCAACGCCGGACAGGGGGATACTGAAGCTTTCTTT. It encodes CASNAGQGDTEAFF. The gene calls are TRBV5-4 and TRBJ1-1, with 10 bases aligning to TRBD1. The CDR3 sequence is 14 residues long. Germline V gene lookup returns CDR1 SGHNT and CDR2 YYREEE (reference sequence). J gave up 5 bases and V 6 bases, and 7 bases lay outside the gene matches.

The J gene is TRBJ2-3, the V gene TRBV4-3; 7 bases are a match to TRBD2. From germline, CDR1 is LGHNA and CDR2 YSLEER. CDR3 length: 16 residues. V lost 3 bases and J lost 0; bases outside the gene matches: 6. CDR3 loop: CASSHDSGSSTDTQYF. CDR3 bases: TGCGCCAGCAGCCACGATAGCGGGTCTAGCACAGATACGCAGTATTTT.

Concerning this clone itself: The same CDR3 is also encoded by other DNA sequences in this sample. This rearrangement joins TRBV18 to TRBJ2-3; 13 bases fit TRBD2. The CDR3 consists of 16 residues. Germline V CDR1 and CDR2: KGHSH, LQKENI. V shed 2 bases and J 6 bases; nucleotides not matched to a gene: 5. CDR3 sequence (DNA): TGTGCCAGCTCACCAGGACTAGCGGGAGCACCGGATACGCAGTATTTT. It encodes CASSPGLAGAPDTQYF.

The rearrangement uses TRBV7-9 and TRBJ2-3; 11 positions agree with TRBD2. Germline V lookup: CDR1 SEHNR, CDR2 FQNEAQ (reference sequence). The CDR3 totals 18 residues. With 5 bases clipped from V and 1 base from J, the junction kept 11 bases outside the gene matches. CDR3 bases: TGTGCCAGCAGCAAATCTCATGAGGGACTAGCGGGCACAGATACGCAGTATTTT. It translates to CASSKSHEGLAGTDTQYF. Supplemented by reference TRBV7-9 and TRBJ2-3, the full variable domain reads DTGVSQNPRHKITKRGQNVTFRCDPISEHNRLYWYRQTLGQGPEFLTYFQNEAQLEKSRLLSDRFSAERPKGSFSTLEIQRTEQGDSAMYLCASSKSHEGLAGTDTQYFGPGTRLTVL.

This clone was observed a few times. An end of the junction does not agree with germline; a read error may underlie this. The chain couples TRBV7-7 to TRBJ2-3; 8 nucleotides align to TRBD2. The CDR3 covers 16 residues. Germline V gives CDR1 SSHAT, CDR2 FNYEAQ (reference sequence). The CDR3 loop is CASSLGLAGATDTQYF. The CDR3 coding sequence is TGTGCTAGCAGCTTGGGCCTAGCGGGCGCCACAGATACGCAGTATTTT.

This clone was seen a handful of times. The chain is built from TRBV9 and TRBJ1-4; tentative D call: TRBD1 (5 bases). V was clipped by 4 bases and J by 6 bases, with 16 bases between them. CDR1 and CDR2 from the germline V gene are SGDLS and YYNGEE. The CDR3 runs 15 residues. Here the CDR3 reads CASSPLTGWDEKLFF. Written as DNA, the CDR3 is TGTGCCAGCAGCCCGCTTACAGGTTGGGATGAAAAACTGTTTTTT.

The chain recombines TRBV2 with TRBJ1-4, with a possible D match to TRBD1 (6 bases). Trimming stripped 6 bases from V and 8 bases from J, with 19 bases between. Germline V gives CDR1 SNHLY, CDR2 FYNNEI. The CDR3 loop spans 15 amino acids. CDR3 nucleotide sequence: TGTGCCAGCAGGGCACAGGGCGTCCCCGGGGAAAAACTGTTTTTT. Translation: CASRAQGVPGEKLFF.

V gene TRBV7-2 combines with J gene TRBJ1-2, with TRBD1 identical over 7 bases. Germline trimming cut 4 bases from V and 4 bases from J; bases unmatched to any gene: 3. Germline CDR1 is SGHTA and CDR2 is FQGNSA. This CDR3 has 13 amino acids. DNA of the CDR3: TGTGCCAGCAGCTCGACAGGGTTCTATGGCTACACCTTC. This sequence encodes CASSSTGFYGYTF. The full variable domain, in which reference TRBV7-2 and TRBJ1-2 provide the parts outside the CDR3, is GAGVSQSPSNKVTEKGKDVELRCDPISGHTALYWYRQSLGQGLEFLIYFQGNSAPDKSGLPSDRFSAERTGGSVSTLTIQRTQQEDSAVYLCASSSTGFYGYTFGSGTRLTVV.

This clone appeared a few times. This rearrangement joins TRBV30 to TRBJ2-1; TRBD2 aligns across 14 bases. V lost 3 bases, J lost 10 bases, and 11 bases stayed unmatched. Germline CDR1 GTSNPN, CDR2 SVGIG (reference sequence). The CDR3 is 16 amino acids. The CDR3 nucleotides read TGTGCCTGGAGCGGACTAGCGGGAGGACCAACGCAGGAGCAGTTCTTC. This encodes CAWSGLAGGPTQEQFF.

The table lists this clone with a few counts. This chain joins TRBV4-2 and TRBJ2-5; 10 bases match TRBD1. The CDR3 covers 15 residues. Germline V gene lookup returns CDR1 LGHNA and CDR2 YNFKEQ. The J segment lost 5 bases and the V segment lost 4 bases, leaving 7 bases of the junction unmatched. The CDR3 spells CASSRGTGAMETQYF. For the CDR3, the DNA is TGTGCCAGCAGCCGGGGGACAGGGGCGATGGAGACCCAGTACTTC.

This clone was counted only a few times. The genes are TRBV18 and TRBJ2-7; 9 bases map to TRBD1. This CDR3 has 13 amino acids. CDR1 is KGHSH, CDR2 LQKENI, per germline. With V trimmed by 4 bases and J by 5 bases, 3 bases remained unmatched. As DNA, the CDR3 is TGTGCCAGCTCACAGGGACAGGGAGACGAGCAGTACTTC. Its translation is CASSQGQGDEQYF. The full variable domain, in which reference TRBV18 and TRBJ2-7 provide the parts outside the CDR3, is NAGVMQNPRHLVRRRGQEARLRCSPMKGHSHVYWYRQLPEEGLKFMVYLQKENIIDESGMPKERFSAEFPKEGPSILRIQQVVRGDSAAYFCASSQGQGDEQYFGPGTRLTVT.

This clone was seen only a few times. The gene calls are TRBV27 and TRBJ1-1; maybe TRBD1 (5 bases). The V and J ends lost 5 bases and 5 bases respectively, with 18 bases between them. Germline loops: CDR1 MNHEY, CDR2 SMNVEV (reference sequence). There are 15 residues in the CDR3. The CDR3 here is CASSPRVGASTEAFF. The CDR3 nucleotides read TGTGCCAGCAGTCCTCGGGTAGGGGCGAGTACTGAAGCTTTCTTT.